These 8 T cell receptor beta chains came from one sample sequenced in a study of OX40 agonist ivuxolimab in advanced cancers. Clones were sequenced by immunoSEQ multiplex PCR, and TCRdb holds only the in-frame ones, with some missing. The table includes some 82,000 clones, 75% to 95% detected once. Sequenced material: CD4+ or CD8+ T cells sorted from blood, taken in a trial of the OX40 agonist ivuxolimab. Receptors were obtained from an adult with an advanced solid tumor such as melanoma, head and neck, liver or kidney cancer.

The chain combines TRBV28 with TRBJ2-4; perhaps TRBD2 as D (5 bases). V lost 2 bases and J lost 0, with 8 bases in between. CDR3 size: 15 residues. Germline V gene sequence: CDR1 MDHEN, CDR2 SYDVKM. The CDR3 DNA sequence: TGTGCCAGCAGTTTAACGGGAATAGCCAAAAACATTCAGTACTTC. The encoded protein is CASSLTGIAKNIQYF.

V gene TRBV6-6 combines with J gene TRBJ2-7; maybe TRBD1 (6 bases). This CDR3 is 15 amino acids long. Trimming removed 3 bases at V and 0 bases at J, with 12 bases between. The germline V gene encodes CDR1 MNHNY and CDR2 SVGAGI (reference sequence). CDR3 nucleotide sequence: TGTGCCAGCAGTTATGGCCAGGGGAGCTCCTACGAGCAGTACTTC. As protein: CASSYGQGSSYEQYF.

The CDR3 DNA reads TGTGCCTGGAGTGTCCAGGGTAATCAGCCCCAGCATTTT. Amino acids: CAWSVQGNQPQHF. The V and J genes are TRBV30 and TRBJ1-5; perhaps TRBD1 as D (5 bases). The CDR3 is 13 amino acids. V was pared by 0 bases and J by 4 bases, with 7 bases between. The germline V gene has CDR1 GTSNPN and CDR2 SVGIG (reference sequence).

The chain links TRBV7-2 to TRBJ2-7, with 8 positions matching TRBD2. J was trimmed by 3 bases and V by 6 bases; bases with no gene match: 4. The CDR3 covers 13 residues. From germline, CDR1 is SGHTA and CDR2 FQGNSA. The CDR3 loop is CASRATSGYEQYF. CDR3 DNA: TGTGCCAGCAGGGCCACTAGCGGCTACGAGCAGTACTTC.

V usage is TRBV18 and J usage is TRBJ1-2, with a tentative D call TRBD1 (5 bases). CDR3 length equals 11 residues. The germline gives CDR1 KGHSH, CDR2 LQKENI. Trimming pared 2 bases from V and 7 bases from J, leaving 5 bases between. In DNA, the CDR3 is TGTGCCAGCTCACCAGGGGGTGGCTACACCTTC. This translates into CASSPGGGYTF.

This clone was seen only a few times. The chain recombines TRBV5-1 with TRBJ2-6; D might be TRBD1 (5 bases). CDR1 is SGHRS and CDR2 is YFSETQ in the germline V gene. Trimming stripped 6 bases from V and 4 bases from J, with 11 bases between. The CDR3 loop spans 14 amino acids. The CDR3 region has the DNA TGCGCCAGCACATCAGGGTTGGGGGCCAACGTCCTGACTTTC. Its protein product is CASTSGLGANVLTF. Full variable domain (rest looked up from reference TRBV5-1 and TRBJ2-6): KAGVTQTPRYLIKTRGQQVTLSCSPISGHRSVSWYQQTPGQGLQFLFEYFSETQRNKGNFPGRFSGRQFSNSRSEMNVSTLELGDSALYLCASTSGLGANVLTFGAGSRLTVL.

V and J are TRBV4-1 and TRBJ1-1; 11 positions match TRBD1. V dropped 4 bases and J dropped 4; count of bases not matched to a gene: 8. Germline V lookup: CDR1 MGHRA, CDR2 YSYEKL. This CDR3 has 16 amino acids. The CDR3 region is CASSLSPGQGGTEAFF. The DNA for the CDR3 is TGCGCCAGCAGCCTATCTCCGGGACAGGGGGGCACTGAAGCTTTCTTT.

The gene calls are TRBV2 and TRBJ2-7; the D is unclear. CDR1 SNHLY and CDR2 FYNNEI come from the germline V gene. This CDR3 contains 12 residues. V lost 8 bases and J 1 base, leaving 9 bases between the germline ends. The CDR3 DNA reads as TGTGCCAGCCGGCTGGAGTCCTACGAGCAGTACTTC. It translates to CASRLESYEQYF.